A selection of T cell receptor beta chains follows, all from one sample in a study of control samples from healthy donors and cancer patients. Sequencing used immunoSEQ multiplex PCR; TCRdb keeps in-frame clones, though not all of them. The sample includes nearly 55,000 clones, 95% to 96% seen only once; the top ten take around 1.9%. Sequencing was performed on blood. These receptors came from a woman aged 30 to 39 in good health. Each CDR3 is given with its conserved first and last residue. The order of the fields is CDR3 protein, CDR3 DNA, V gene, clone size, D gene, J gene. A D gene is named only where the DNA matches it firmly. The size of a clone is reported for some rows only, either as once, few or many, or as a class for expanded clones.

cdr3_aa: CASSHLQGPNTEAFF
cdr3_nt: TGTGCCAGCAGCCACTTACAGGGGCCGAACACTGAAGCTTTCTTT
v_call: TRBV4-2
clone_size: once
d_call: TRBD1
j_call: TRBJ1-1

cdr3_aa: CASSLDKVVDEQFF
cdr3_nt: TGTGCCAGCAGCTTAGACAAGGTCGTAGATGAGCAGTTCTTC
v_call: TRBV7-9
clone_size: -
d_call: -
j_call: TRBJ2-1

cdr3_aa: CASSLAPHEQYF
cdr3_nt: TGTGCCAGCAGTTTAGCACCCCACGAGCAGTACTTC
v_call: TRBV6-2/TRBV6-3
clone_size: -
d_call: -
j_call: TRBJ2-7

cdr3_aa: CASSIAGIQPQHF
cdr3_nt: TGTGCCAGTAGTATAGCTGGGATTCAGCCCCAGCATTTT
v_call: TRBV19
clone_size: -
d_call: -
j_call: TRBJ1-5

cdr3_aa: CASSLASSLAGGPGTYNEQFF
cdr3_nt: TGCGCCAGCAGCTTGGCCTCTTCACTAGCGGGAGGGCCGGGAACGTACAATGAGCAGTTCTTC
v_call: TRBV5-1
clone_size: -
d_call: TRBD2
j_call: TRBJ2-1

cdr3_aa: CAISDITAGAYTF
cdr3_nt: TGTGCCATCAGTGATATCACGGCCGGAGCCTACACCTTC
v_call: TRBV10-3
clone_size: -
d_call: -
j_call: TRBJ1-2

cdr3_aa: CASSPRTGGPSYNEQFF
cdr3_nt: TGTGCCAGCTCACCACGGACGGGAGGGCCGTCCTACAATGAGCAGTTCTTC
v_call: TRBV18
clone_size: -
d_call: TRBD2
j_call: TRBJ2-1

cdr3_aa: CASSQLGGSTDTQYF
cdr3_nt: TGCGCCAGCAGCCAGCTGGGCGGGAGTACAGATACGCAGTATTTT
v_call: TRBV5-1
clone_size: -
d_call: TRBD2
j_call: TRBJ2-3

cdr3_aa: CASGPGLAGGPYTGELFF
cdr3_nt: TGCGCCAGCGGGCCCGGACTAGCGGGAGGGCCGTACACCGGGGAGCTGTTTTTT
v_call: TRBV5-1
clone_size: -
d_call: TRBD2
j_call: TRBJ2-2

cdr3_aa: CASSLSRSYSNQPQHF
cdr3_nt: TGTGCCAGCAGTTTATCCCGGTCTTATAGCAATCAGCCCCAGCATTTT
v_call: TRBV28
clone_size: -
d_call: -
j_call: TRBJ1-5

cdr3_aa: CASSQEEERSDTQYF
cdr3_nt: TGCGCCAGCAGCCAAGAGGAGGAAAGGTCAGATACGCAGTATTTT
v_call: TRBV4-1
clone_size: -
d_call: -
j_call: TRBJ2-3

cdr3_aa: CASNPPGWNSPLHF
cdr3_nt: TGTGCCAGTAACCCTCCGGGATGGAATTCACCCCTCCACTTT
v_call: TRBV28
clone_size: -
d_call: -
j_call: TRBJ1-6

cdr3_aa: CASRTGTTDTQYF
cdr3_nt: TGTGCCAGCAGGACAGGGACCACAGATACGCAGTATTTT
v_call: TRBV28
clone_size: once
d_call: TRBD1
j_call: TRBJ2-3

cdr3_aa: CASSLEGSRKTQYF
cdr3_nt: TGTGCCAGCAGCCTAGAGGGGTCGAGGAAGACCCAGTACTTC
v_call: TRBV21-1
clone_size: -
d_call: -
j_call: TRBJ2-5

cdr3_aa: CATSDLGGEQFF
cdr3_nt: TGTGCCACCAGTGATTTGGGGGGTGAGCAGTTCTTC
v_call: TRBV24-1
clone_size: -
d_call: -
j_call: TRBJ2-1

cdr3_aa: CSAQKSSGNTIYF
cdr3_nt: TGCAGCGCCCAGAAGAGCTCTGGAAACACCATATATTTT
v_call: TRBV29-1
clone_size: few
d_call: -
j_call: TRBJ1-3

cdr3_aa: CASSPLRGNEQYF
cdr3_nt: TGTGCCAGCAGTCCCCTGCGGGGGAACGAGCAGTACTTC
v_call: TRBV7-9
clone_size: -
d_call: TRBD2
j_call: TRBJ2-7

cdr3_aa: CSARRGQNTEAFF
cdr3_nt: TGCAGCGCCAGAAGGGGACAGAACACTGAAGCTTTCTTT
v_call: TRBV29-1
clone_size: -
d_call: -
j_call: TRBJ1-1

cdr3_aa: CASSFGQGRETQYF
cdr3_nt: TGTGCCAGCAGCTTCGGACAGGGGAGGGAGACCCAGTACTTC
v_call: TRBV7-6
clone_size: once
d_call: TRBD1
j_call: TRBJ2-5

cdr3_aa: CASRGSPPADTQYF
cdr3_nt: TGTGCCAGCAGGGGAAGTCCCCCCGCGGATACGCAGTATTTT
v_call: TRBV28
clone_size: -
d_call: -
j_call: TRBJ2-3

cdr3_aa: CASSSSGDTEAFF
cdr3_nt: TGTGCCAGCAGTTCCTCCGGGGACACTGAAGCTTTCTTT
v_call: TRBV12-3/TRBV12-4
clone_size: -
d_call: -
j_call: TRBJ1-1

cdr3_aa: CASSLPQGNTIYF
cdr3_nt: TGCGCCAGCAGCCTCCCACAGGGAAACACCATATATTTT
v_call: TRBV4-1
clone_size: -
d_call: -
j_call: TRBJ1-3

cdr3_aa: CASSDLGSFEQFF
cdr3_nt: TGTGCCAGCAGTGATTTAGGGAGCTTTGAGCAGTTCTTC
v_call: TRBV2
clone_size: -
d_call: -
j_call: TRBJ2-1

cdr3_aa: CASSYGPEAFF
cdr3_nt: TGTGCCAGCAGTTACGGACCTGAAGCTTTCTTT
v_call: TRBV12-3/TRBV12-4
clone_size: -
d_call: -
j_call: TRBJ1-1

cdr3_aa: CASSVGLSSGANVLTF
cdr3_nt: TGTGCCAGCAGCGTAGGGCTAAGTTCTGGGGCCAACGTCCTGACTTTC
v_call: TRBV7-9
clone_size: -
d_call: -
j_call: TRBJ2-6

cdr3_aa: CASSPIASGTVGELFF
cdr3_nt: TGCGCCAGCAGCCCCATTGCAAGCGGAACGGTCGGGGAGCTGTTTTTT
v_call: TRBV5-1
clone_size: -
d_call: -
j_call: TRBJ2-2

cdr3_aa: CASSSHPLDRGKRDTQYF
cdr3_nt: TGTGCCAGCAGTTCCCACCCCTTGGACAGGGGGAAGAGAGATACGCAGTATTTT
v_call: TRBV2
clone_size: -
d_call: TRBD1
j_call: TRBJ2-3

cdr3_aa: CASSQGFNYEQYF
cdr3_nt: TGTGCCAGCAGCCAAGGATTTAACTACGAGCAGTACTTC
v_call: TRBV14
clone_size: -
d_call: -
j_call: TRBJ2-7

cdr3_aa: CASSKTSGTYYEQYF
cdr3_nt: TGTGCCAGCAGCAAAACTAGCGGGACTTACTACGAGCAGTACTTC
v_call: TRBV7-8
clone_size: -
d_call: TRBD2
j_call: TRBJ2-7

cdr3_aa: CASSRPSGRDVNTGELFF
cdr3_nt: TGTGCCAGCAGCCGTCCTTCCGGTAGAGACGTAAACACCGGGGAGCTGTTTTTT
v_call: TRBV5-6
clone_size: once
d_call: -
j_call: TRBJ2-2

cdr3_aa: CASSLQRLNTEAFF
cdr3_nt: TGTGCCAGCAGTTTACAAAGGCTGAACACTGAAGCTTTCTTT
v_call: TRBV6-5
clone_size: -
d_call: -
j_call: TRBJ1-1

cdr3_aa: CASTPGPDPNEKLLF
cdr3_nt: TGTGCCAGCACCCCGGGGCCCGATCCTAATGAAAAACTGCTTTTT
v_call: TRBV5-4
clone_size: -
d_call: -
j_call: TRBJ1-4

cdr3_aa: CASSEAPSGRAVSTQYF
cdr3_nt: TGTGCCAGCAGTGAAGCGCCTAGCGGGAGGGCCGTGAGTACGCAGTATTTT
v_call: TRBV6-1
clone_size: once
d_call: TRBD2
j_call: TRBJ2-3

cdr3_aa: CASSLVLDRDHYGYTF
cdr3_nt: TGTGCCAGCAGCTTGGTTCTGGACAGGGACCACTATGGCTACACCTTC
v_call: TRBV5-6
clone_size: -
d_call: TRBD1
j_call: TRBJ1-2

cdr3_aa: CASGLPSRGGAYNEQFF
cdr3_nt: TGTGCTAGTGGTTTGCCATCGAGGGGGGGCGCCTACAATGAGCAGTTCTTC
v_call: TRBV12-5
clone_size: -
d_call: -
j_call: TRBJ2-1

cdr3_aa: CASSLAFGTGAGELFF
cdr3_nt: TGTGCCAGCAGCTTGGCCTTCGGGACAGGCGCCGGGGAGCTGTTTTTT
v_call: TRBV5-6
clone_size: -
d_call: TRBD1
j_call: TRBJ2-2

cdr3_aa: CASRKTPGLQETQYF
cdr3_nt: TGTGCCAGCAGGAAAACTCCGGGACTACAAGAGACCCAGTACTTC
v_call: TRBV6-5
clone_size: -
d_call: TRBD2
j_call: TRBJ2-5

cdr3_aa: CASTLGPRDGQFF
cdr3_nt: TGTGCCAGCACCCTGGGTCCCCGGGACGGGCAGTTCTTC
v_call: TRBV28
clone_size: -
d_call: -
j_call: TRBJ2-1

cdr3_aa: CAWSGGRLNTEAFF
cdr3_nt: TGTGCCTGGAGTGGGGGGCGGCTTAACACTGAAGCTTTCTTT
v_call: TRBV30
clone_size: once
d_call: -
j_call: TRBJ1-1

cdr3_aa: CASSPGQGGYEQYF
cdr3_nt: TGTGCCAGCAGCCCTGGACAGGGAGGATACGAGCAGTACTTC
v_call: TRBV3-1/TRBV3-2
clone_size: -
d_call: TRBD1
j_call: TRBJ2-7

cdr3_aa: CASSQDVGSSYEQYF
cdr3_nt: TGTGCCAGCAGCCAAGATGTGGGGAGCTCCTACGAGCAGTACTTC
v_call: TRBV4-2
clone_size: -
d_call: -
j_call: TRBJ2-7

cdr3_aa: CATSDHGQTNTGELFF
cdr3_nt: TGTGCCACCAGTGACCATGGACAGACGAACACCGGGGAGCTGTTTTTT
v_call: TRBV24-1
clone_size: -
d_call: -
j_call: TRBJ2-2

cdr3_aa: CASSPPGQGSGRETQYF
cdr3_nt: TGTGCCAGCAGCCCCCCGGGACAGGGGTCGGGTCGAGAGACCCAGTACTTC
v_call: TRBV11-2
clone_size: -
d_call: TRBD1
j_call: TRBJ2-5

cdr3_aa: CASSQATGYYGYTF
cdr3_nt: TGCGCCAGCAGCCAAGCGACAGGGTACTATGGCTACACCTTC
v_call: TRBV4-1
clone_size: -
d_call: TRBD1
j_call: TRBJ1-2

cdr3_aa: CASSRSQANTDTQYF
cdr3_nt: TGTGCCAGCAGTCGCTCTCAGGCGAACACAGATACGCAGTATTTT
v_call: TRBV2
clone_size: -
d_call: -
j_call: TRBJ2-3

cdr3_aa: CASSYARDTGELFF
cdr3_nt: TGTGCCAGCAGTTACGCCAGGGACACCGGGGAGCTGTTTTTT
v_call: TRBV6-5
clone_size: -
d_call: -
j_call: TRBJ2-2

cdr3_aa: CASSHGAQGAGSSYEQYF
cdr3_nt: TGTGCCAGCAGCCATGGGGCACAGGGGGCGGGGAGCTCCTACGAGCAGTACTTC
v_call: TRBV27
clone_size: -
d_call: TRBD1
j_call: TRBJ2-7

cdr3_aa: CASSFDVRGEQYF
cdr3_nt: TGTGCCAGCAGCTTCGATGTTCGTGGCGAGCAGTACTTC
v_call: TRBV7-8
clone_size: -
d_call: -
j_call: TRBJ2-7

cdr3_aa: CASTDMLQETQYF
cdr3_nt: TGTGCCAGCACCGACATGCTCCAAGAGACCCAGTACTTC
v_call: TRBV12-3/TRBV12-4
clone_size: -
d_call: -
j_call: TRBJ2-5

cdr3_aa: CASSALPGGDYTGELFF
cdr3_nt: TGTGCCAGCAGCGCACTACCAGGGGGTGATTACACCGGGGAGCTGTTTTTT
v_call: TRBV9
clone_size: -
d_call: TRBD1
j_call: TRBJ2-2

cdr3_aa: CASSLAGGADTQYF
cdr3_nt: TGTGCCAGCAGCTTAGCGGGAGGGGCAGATACGCAGTATTTT
v_call: TRBV7-3
clone_size: once
d_call: TRBD2
j_call: TRBJ2-3

cdr3_aa: CASSRQGTFSGNTIYF
cdr3_nt: TGTGCCAGTAGTCGACAGGGCACCTTCTCTGGAAACACCATATATTTT
v_call: TRBV19
clone_size: -
d_call: TRBD1
j_call: TRBJ1-3